Following are 23 T cell receptor beta chains from one sample sequenced in a study of beta chain features in type 1 diabetes. What was sequenced were expressed TCRB transcripts, since all of the isolated RNA had been reverse transcribed. Using immunoSEQ multiplex PCR, the repertoire was profiled, and TCRdb retains in-frame clones only, with some absent. The table has about 930,000 clones, around a sixth seen once. Input material: naive CD4+ T cells from blood. These TCRs come from a woman younger than 35 in good health.

V usage is TRBV27 and J usage is TRBJ2-7; D remains unclear. The V gene's germline CDR1 is MNHEY and CDR2 SMNVEV (reference sequence). V lost 0 bases, J lost 3 bases, and 9 bases lay in between. The CDR3 has 14 amino acids. The CDR3 loop reads CASSLSSPIYEQYF. The CDR3 DNA reads TGTGCCAGCAGTTTATCCTCGCCCATCTACGAGCAGTACTTC.

This chain uses TRBV2 with TRBJ1-5, with D hard to call. CDR1 is SNHLY, CDR2 FYNNEI, per germline. The V end lost 6 bases, the J end lost 3 bases, and 3 bases lay between the germline ends. This CDR3 spans 11 amino acids. The CDR3 nucleotides read TGTGCCAGCAGCTCCAATCAGCCCCAGCATTTT. It translates to CASSSNQPQHF.

The CDR3 loop is CASSLVWGLNTGELFF. CDR3 bases: TGTGCCAGCAGCTTGGTGTGGGGCCTTAACACCGGGGAGCTGTTTTTT. The chain is built from TRBV5-6 and TRBJ2-2; D is perhaps TRBD1 (5 bases). This CDR3 comprises 16 residues. The germline CDR1 and CDR2 sequences are SGHDT and YYEEEE. With 0 bases removed from V and 2 bases from J, the gap between germline ends came to 11 bases.

This clone was detected a few times. The chain carries TRBV19 and TRBJ2-2; TRBD1 aligns across 7 bases. CDR3 size: 15 residues. V lost 4 bases, J lost 5 bases, and 7 bases stayed unmatched. Germline values: CDR1 LNHDA, CDR2 SQIVND (reference sequence). The CDR3 region is CASSKQGPGTGELFF. As DNA, the CDR3 is TGTGCCAGTAGTAAACAGGGGCCGGGGACCGGGGAGCTGTTTTTT.

This chain joins TRBV27 and TRBJ2-1, with D tentatively TRBD1 (6 bases). CDR3 size: 16 residues. The V end lost 10 bases, the J end lost 0 bases, and 19 bases lay between the germline ends. CDR1 is MNHEY and CDR2 is SMNVEV in the germline V gene (reference sequence). The CDR3 bases are TGTGCCACCAAAGGACAGCCCCTTAGCTCCTACAATGAGCAGTTCTTC. Translated, it gives CATKGQPLSSYNEQFF.

This clone was seen more than once but under ten times. The chain employs TRBV28 and TRBJ2-7; the match to TRBD1 covers 10 bases. This CDR3 is built from 14 residues. The trim removed 6 bases at V and 5 bases at J, leaving 7 bases unmatched. CDR1 and CDR2 from the germline V gene are MDHEN and SYDVKM. CDR3 sequence: CASRRQGATNEQYF. For the CDR3, the DNA is TGTGCCAGCAGACGACAGGGGGCGACGAACGAGCAGTACTTC.

Comment on this clone: Other DNA sequences in this sample translate to the same CDR3. This chain joins TRBV18 and TRBJ2-5; no firm D call. V was clipped by 1 base and J by 0 bases, with 3 bases between them. This CDR3 comprises 13 residues. Germline V lookup: CDR1 KGHSH, CDR2 LQKENI. The CDR3 DNA reads as TGTGCCAGCTCACCACAGAACCAAGAGACCCAGTACTTC. It translates to CASSPQNQETQYF.

This clone was detected only a few times. This rearrangement joins TRBV7-3 to TRBJ1-1; D not certain. In germline, CDR1 is SGHTA, CDR2 FQGTGA. The V and J ends lost 2 bases and 1 base respectively, with 11 bases between them. The CDR3 totals 15 residues. CDR3 sequence (DNA): TGTGCCAGCAGCTTATTCGCTTCTCCGAACACTGAAGCTTTCTTT. This translates into CASSLFASPNTEAFF.

The J gene is TRBJ2-1, the V gene TRBV5-1; 11 positions match TRBD2. CDR1 and CDR2 from the germline V gene are SGHRS and YFSETQ. CDR3 length equals 17 residues. Germline trimming cut 3 bases from V and 7 bases from J; bases unmatched to any gene: 12. CDR3 sequence reads: CASSSGQISGRGNEQFF. As DNA, the CDR3 is TGCGCCAGCAGCTCGGGACAGATTAGCGGGAGGGGGAATGAGCAGTTCTTC.

This clone showed up just a few times. The chain uses TRBV29-1 and TRBJ1-4; D unresolved. This CDR3 comprises 13 residues. Trimming left V 6 bases short and J 8 bases short, with 16 bases between. Germline V gives CDR1 SQVTM, CDR2 ANQGSEA. In DNA form, the CDR3 reads TGCAGCGTGCTCCTAGGAGGGTGGGAAAAACTGTTTTTT. Translated, it gives CSVLLGGWEKLFF.

V and J are TRBV21-1 and TRBJ1-1; the D segment call TRBD1 is taken from the table without a DNA check. TRBV21-1 counts as a pseudogene. The CDR3 has 10 residues. The CDR3 loop reads CAREDREAFF. CDR3 coding DNA: TGTGCCAGAGAAGACAGGGAAGCTTTCTTT.

In the case of this clone: This sample includes further DNA sequences coding for the same CDR3. The gene calls are TRBV18 and TRBJ2-3; D is unclear. Germline V CDR1 and CDR2: KGHSH, LQKENI. The germline V and J ends were trimmed by 2 bases and 1 base, with 1 base remaining between them. CDR3 length: 12 residues. Written as DNA, the CDR3 is TGTGCCAGCTCACCAGGCACAGATACGCAGTATTTT. Amino acid sequence: CASSPGTDTQYF.

The gene calls are TRBV7-9 and TRBJ2-3; D remains unclear. Germline CDR1 SEHNR, CDR2 FQNEAQ (reference sequence). V lost 5 bases, J lost 2 bases, and 17 bases lay in between. There are 16 residues in the CDR3. CDR3 protein: CASSLLLDTITDTQYF. CDR3 nucleotides: TGTGCCAGCAGCCTACTTCTTGACACAATCACAGATACGCAGTATTTT.

This clone was detected only a few times. This chain joins TRBV28 and TRBJ2-5; TRBD2 agrees at 13 bases. The germline V gene encodes CDR1 MDHEN and CDR2 SYDVKM. The CDR3 length is 16 residues. Trimming removed 6 bases from V and 2 bases from J; junction bases left unmatched: 6. CDR3 sequence: CASSRGLAGAQETQYF. The CDR3 nucleotides are TGTGCCAGCAGCCGCGGACTAGCGGGAGCGCAAGAGACCCAGTACTTC.

This clone was seen only a few times. This chain joins TRBV28 and TRBJ1-5; 10 bases agree with TRBD1. Losses at the gene ends were 6 bases for V and 5 bases for J; bases not matched to a gene: 4. CDR1 is MDHEN, CDR2 SYDVKM, per germline. This CDR3 comprises 14 residues. The CDR3 DNA is TGTGCCAGCAGCCTGGACAGGGGGGATCAGCCCCAGCATTTT. Its translation: CASSLDRGDQPQHF. Looking up the rest from reference TRBV28 and TRBJ1-5 gives the full variable domain: DVKVTQSSRYLVKRTGEKVFLECVQDMDHENMFWYRQDPGLGLRLIYFSYDVKMKEKGDIPEGYSVSREKKERFSLILESASTNQTSMYLCASSLDRGDQPQHFGDGTRLSIL.

This rearrangement joins TRBV18 to TRBJ1-4, with D maybe TRBD1 (5 bases). Germline CDR1 and CDR2: KGHSH and LQKENI. This CDR3 has 15 amino acids. V lost 3 bases and J 10 bases, leaving 18 bases between the germline ends. CDR3 sequence (DNA): TGTGCCAGCTCACCGGAAAGACAGTTTCTCGGAAAACTGTTTTTT. Amino acids: CASSPERQFLGKLFF.

This chain connects TRBV6-5 to TRBJ1-1, with D possibly matching TRBD1 (6 bases). The CDR3 length is 14 residues. With 2 bases removed from V and 11 bases from J, the gap between germline ends came to 18 bases. Germline V gene lookup returns CDR1 MNHEY and CDR2 SVGAGI. The CDR3 DNA sequence: TGTGCCAGCAGTTACGCGGACAGTGCCTACTCGGCTTTCTTT. Translation gives CASSYADSAYSAFF.

The chain joins TRBV2 to TRBJ2-7; D ambiguous. There are 14 residues in the CDR3. Trimming stripped 4 bases from V and 0 bases from J, with 10 bases between. Germline lookup yields CDR1 SNHLY and CDR2 FYNNEI. The DNA of the CDR3 is TGTGCCAGCAGTGCCAGCAGGAGCTCCTACGAGCAGTACTTC. Residues: CASSASRSSYEQYF.

This clone was recorded a few times. The chain has TRBV4-3 and TRBJ2-2; 11 bases fit TRBD2. Germline-derived CDR1 and CDR2 are LGHNA and YSLEER. Trimming cost V 4 bases and J 3 bases; bases outside gene matches: 1. There are 15 residues in the CDR3. The CDR3 region is CASSPGLADTGELFF. The CDR3 DNA follows: TGCGCCAGCAGCCCGGGACTAGCGGACACCGGGGAGCTGTTTTTT.

The chain is built from TRBV7-3 and TRBJ2-3; TRBD2 agrees at 11 bases. The CDR3 covers 16 residues. The germline CDR1 and CDR2 sequences are SGHTA and FQGTGA. J gave up 5 bases and V 5 bases, and 9 bases lay outside the gene matches. CDR3: CASSPIAGGPVDTQYF. CDR3 bases: TGTGCCAGCAGCCCAATAGCGGGAGGGCCGGTAGATACGCAGTATTTT.

This sequence joins TRBV9 and TRBJ2-1; 10 bases map to TRBD2. CDR1 SGDLS and CDR2 YYNGEE come from the germline V gene. J was trimmed by 9 bases and V by 4 bases; bases with no gene match: 10. The length of the CDR3 is 15 residues. CDR3 nucleotide sequence: TGTGCCAGCAGCCCTCGGCTAGCGGGAGCCAGTGAGCAGTTCTTC. This codes for CASSPRLAGASEQFF.

V and J are TRBV27 and TRBJ2-1, with TRBD2 matching 7 bases. Germline V gene lookup returns CDR1 MNHEY and CDR2 SMNVEV (reference sequence). V lost 7 bases and J lost 1; bases outside the gene matches: 7. CDR3 length equals 15 residues. In DNA, the CDR3 is TGTGCCAGCAAGAAACTAGCGATTTCCTACAATGAGCAGTTCTTC. It codes for CASKKLAISYNEQFF.

J is TRBJ2-5 and V is TRBV28; D unresolved. CDR1 MDHEN and CDR2 SYDVKM come from the germline V gene. The CDR3 runs to 14 residues. The V and J ends lost 5 bases and 0 bases respectively, with 10 bases between them. The CDR3 DNA reads as TGTGCCAGCAGTGTGACTCCATACCAAGAGACCCAGTACTTC. Encoded protein: CASSVTPYQETQYF.